This paragraph reports one T cell receptor beta chain. Its antigen is currently not known. Within one base of it there is no much larger clone, and no base qualities were kept. Donors were healthy HIV-negative adults with no recently reported acute infections or vaccinations. Every donor was a Caucasian adult living in Nashville, Tennessee, USA. CD4+ T cells were enriched by magnetic negative selection; naive cells were then positively selected on CD45RA, and the negative fraction formed the memory subset. Blood was collected by leukapheresis, and PBMCs were isolated by Ficoll-Histopaque density gradient centrifugation and then cryopreserved in liquid nitrogen vapor phase. Analytical flow cytometry was used to check the purity and quantity of every magnetically sorted T cell population. Genomic DNA was isolated from every sorted fraction and measured by UV absorbance on a Nanodrop 2000c. The data are from a study of shared clonotypes between healthy human individuals (dated by TCRdb to 2020 to 2021). For the wider study: A couple of women and three men aged 18 to 49 years were included in the cohort. Per donor, three plates each were used for CD4 naive and CD4 memory, two for CD8 naive, and one for CD8 memory. To estimate repertoire size and how much clonotypes are shared between individuals, the study performed deep sequencing of blood TCR repertoires from 4 to 6 healthy adults. Between about 0.8 and 9 billion PBMCs per donor were obtained by leukapheresis. To increase sequencing depth and limit assay-specific biases, TCR repertoire library preparation and sequencing were carried out by different laboratories using diverse techniques.

The paper as a whole reports these results and caveats: Sharing across a few donors was observed for 5% to 6.5% of naive CD4, about 3.2% of naive CD8, 2.3% of memory CD4, and around 0.4% of memory CD8 clonotypes. Compared with non-shared clonotypes, clonotypes shared by all four sorted-subset donors had higher generation probabilities. Incomplete sequencing was indicated by rarefaction of sorted-subset datasets, despite the large sequencing depth. Because the study included only a small number of donors, the genetic and exposure-history diversity represented was limited. Pairwise subsampling indicated that sequencing depth was expected to affect the degree of clonotype sharing among donors. Estimated clonotype richness was generally larger for naive than for memory subsets. Sampling was restricted to blood, and TCR repertoires in tissue are likely to differ from TCR repertoires in blood.

Using the deep immunoSEQ assay, TCR CDR3 regions were amplified from genomic DNA by multiplex PCR. Extracted genomic DNA from each cell subset was distributed evenly across all wells of several immunoSEQ 96-well plates, and each plate was treated as a replicate. For sorted subsets, around 0.2 ug of genomic DNA, equivalent to 25,000 to 30,000 T cell genomes, went into each replicate PCR. Purified libraries were measured with a Qubit 3.0 fluorometer, size-checked on a Bioanalyzer 2100, and measured again with the KAPA Library Quantification kit. A separate single-read 150-cycle Illumina NextSeq 550 flow cell was used to sequence each immunoSEQ 96-well plate. The original methods were these. The immunoSEQ output contained only junctional sequences without quality scores, so filtering could not match that applied to full-length reads. To assign V/J genes and CDR3, sequences were annotated using PyIR, a Python wrapper for IgBLAST v1.9, with IMGT germline references. Reads were filtered out if the reads had weak V/J assignments (E-value above 1e-6), no CDR3, stop codons, out-of-frame junctions, or ambiguous translated residues. V3J clonotypes were defined by identical inferred V gene, J gene, and CDR3 amino acid sequence. To compute the percentage overlap between repertoires, the number of shared unique clonotypes was divided by the size of the smaller repertoire. Three approaches were used to assess repertoire richness: RTK rarefaction, the Chao1 estimator, and Recon v2.1 estimates of unobserved clonotypes. Generation probabilities for all TCRbeta clonotypes obtained by the gDNA method from a handful of donors were computed using OLGA. The table comes from immuneACCESS by way of TCRdb, which keeps in-frame sequences with V and J called. Part of the clones is missing from these tables; in studies checked, under half for an unresolved V gene and the rest for unknown reasons. V and J calls and clone size are those listed in that table; D and trimming were worked out from the DNA. The sample table contains more than 2,000,000 clones; only one count was recorded for approximately 92% of them. The leading ten clones occupy roughly 0.14% of the sample.

The TCR was taken from a young man in good health. The sample comprised naive CD4+ T cells sorted from blood. The sample's cell subset or site, from its label and the paper: CD45RA+ positively selected.

The sequenced DNA is TGCGCCAGCAGCCGGGGGGTGGAGGCGACCGAGCAGTACTTC. The translation is CASSRGVEATEQYF. In this chain, TRBV5-1 is recombined with TRBJ2-7; the central 7 bases match TRBD2. According to the germline V gene, CDR1 reads SGHRS and CDR2 reads YFSETQ. From the cysteine up to the phenylalanine, the CDR3 has a length of 14 residues. Just the 42-base CDR3 DNA is kept, in frame starting at base 1. V is pruned by 4 bases and J by 6 bases, leaving 10 bases of the junction without a gene match.